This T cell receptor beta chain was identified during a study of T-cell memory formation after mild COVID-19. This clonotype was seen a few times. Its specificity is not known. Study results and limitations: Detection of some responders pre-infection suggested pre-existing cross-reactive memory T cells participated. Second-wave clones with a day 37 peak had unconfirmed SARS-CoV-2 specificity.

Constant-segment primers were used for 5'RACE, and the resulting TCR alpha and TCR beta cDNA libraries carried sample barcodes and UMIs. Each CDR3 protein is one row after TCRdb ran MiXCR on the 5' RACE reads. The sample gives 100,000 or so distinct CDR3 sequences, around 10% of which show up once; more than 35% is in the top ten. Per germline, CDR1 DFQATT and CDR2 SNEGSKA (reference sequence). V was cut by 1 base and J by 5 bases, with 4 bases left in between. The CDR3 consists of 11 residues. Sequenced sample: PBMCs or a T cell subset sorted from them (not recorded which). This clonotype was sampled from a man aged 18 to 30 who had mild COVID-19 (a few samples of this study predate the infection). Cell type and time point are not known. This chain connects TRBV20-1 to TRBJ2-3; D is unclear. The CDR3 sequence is CSARVQDTQYF. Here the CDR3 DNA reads TGCAGTGCTAGAGTCCAAGATACGCAGTATTTT.